These 3 T cell receptor beta chains came from one sample sequenced in a study of cytomegalovirus exposure and HLA in healthy donors. PCR employed 60 Vbeta and 13 Jbeta primers. The data were produced by immunoSEQ multiplex PCR, yet TCRdb's version contains in-frame clones alone and is incomplete. The repertoire holds some 180,000 clones, with around 84% as singletons. The specimen was PBMCs. These receptors were collected from a man aged 40-49 years in good health and CMV-seropositive.

V gene TRBV19 combines with J gene TRBJ2-1, with 12 bases identical to TRBD2. Germline assignment: CDR1 LNHDA and CDR2 SQIVND (reference sequence). The CDR3 is made up of 18 amino acids. Trimming removed 5 bases from V and 6 bases from J; junction bases left unmatched: 14. The CDR3 spells CASSRLQGTSGRFNEQFF. CDR3 sequence (DNA): TGTGCCAGTAGTCGATTACAGGGAACTAGCGGGAGGTTCAATGAGCAGTTCTTC.

The V gene is TRBV6-5, the J gene TRBJ1-5; 7 bases align to TRBD1. Germline V lookup: CDR1 MNHEY, CDR2 SVGAGI. The CDR3 loop spans 14 amino acids. Losses at the gene ends were 5 bases for V and 4 bases for J; bases not matched to a gene: 5. In DNA form, the CDR3 reads TGTGCCAGCAGTCGTCGACAGGGAAATCAGCCCCAGCATTTT. Translation gives CASSRRQGNQPQHF.

The genes are TRBV4-1 and TRBJ1-4; D call uncertain. The CDR3 sequence is 16 residues long. Germline CDR1 MGHRA, CDR2 YSYEKL. V lost 1 base and J lost 0, with 9 bases in between. The CDR3 region is CASSQGRGATNEKLFF. The DNA of the CDR3 is TGCGCCAGCAGCCAAGGTCGAGGAGCAACTAATGAAAAACTGTTTTTT.